This T cell receptor beta chain was profiled in a study of cytomegalovirus exposure and HLA in healthy donors. Study results and caveats: Among immune exposure information, only CMV serostatus was available.

This clone has just one count. Its antigen is as yet unknown. The V gene lost 3 bases and the J gene lost 0 bases, with 3 bases spanning the gap. This CDR3 contains 13 residues. CDR1 and CDR2 (germline): KGHSH, LQKENI. The PCR made use of 60 Vbeta and 13 Jbeta primers. Here immunoSEQ multiplex PCR was the method, and the copy in TCRdb shows in-frame clones only, minus some. The repertoire holds 150,000 to 200,000 clones, with over 70% as singletons. Each donor's status was that of a healthy bone marrow donor. This receptor was identified in a woman between 45 and 65 years old in good health and CMV-seropositive. The rearrangement uses TRBV18 and TRBJ1-3; D is ambiguous. Sequenced material: PBMCs. CDR3 residues: CASSPSSGNTIYF. CDR3 in DNA: TGTGCCAGCTCACCCAGCTCTGGAAACACCATATATTTT. The full variable domain, its missing parts supplied by reference TRBV18 and TRBJ1-3, is NAGVMQNPRHLVRRRGQEARLRCSPMKGHSHVYWYRQLPEEGLKFMVYLQKENIIDESGMPKERFSAEFPKEGPSILRIQQVVRGDSAAYFCASSPSSGNTIYFGEGSWLTVV.